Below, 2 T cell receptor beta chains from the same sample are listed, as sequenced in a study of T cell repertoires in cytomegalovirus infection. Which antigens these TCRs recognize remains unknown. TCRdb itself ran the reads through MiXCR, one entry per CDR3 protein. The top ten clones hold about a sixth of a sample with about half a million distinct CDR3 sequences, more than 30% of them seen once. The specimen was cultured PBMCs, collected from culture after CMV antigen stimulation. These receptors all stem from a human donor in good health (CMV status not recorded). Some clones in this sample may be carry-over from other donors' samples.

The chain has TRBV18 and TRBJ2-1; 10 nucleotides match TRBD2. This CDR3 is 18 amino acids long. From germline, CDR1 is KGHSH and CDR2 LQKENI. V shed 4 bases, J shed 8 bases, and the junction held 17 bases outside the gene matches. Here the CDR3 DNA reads TGTGCCAGCTCACGGGGAGGACTAGCGGACCTCAGGTGGGATGAGCAGTTCTTC. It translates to CASSRGGLADLRWDEQFF.

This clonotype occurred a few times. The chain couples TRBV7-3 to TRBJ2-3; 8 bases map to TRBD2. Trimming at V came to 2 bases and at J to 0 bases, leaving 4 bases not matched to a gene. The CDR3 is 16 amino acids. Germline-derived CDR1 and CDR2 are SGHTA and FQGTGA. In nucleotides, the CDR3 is TGTGCCAGCAGCTTACAGGCTAGCGGGAGCACAGATACGCAGTATTTT. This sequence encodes CASSLQASGSTDTQYF.